This TCR beta chain emerged from a study of cytomegalovirus exposure and HLA in healthy donors. This CDR3 comprises 14 residues. Trimming took off 1 base at V and 4 bases at J, with 11 bases between the two ends. Germline V gene sequence: CDR1 SGHDT, CDR2 YYEEEE. The method was immunoSEQ multiplex PCR; TCRdb's version includes in-frame clones alone and lacks a portion of them. The sample lists more than 95,000 clones, 86% seen once, with approximately 4.9% in the top ten. On this clone itself: What it binds is unknown.

Study-wide points: Associated with cytomegalovirus, according to the listing, were some 180 TCR beta chains.

V gene TRBV5-6 combines with J gene TRBJ1-2; D may be TRBD1 (6 bases). The sequence was obtained from a man aged 18 to 29 in good health and CMV-seronegative. The sequencing sample was made of PBMCs. CDR3 in DNA: TGTGCCAGCAGCTTGAGGACAGTCAGCTATGGCTACACCTTC. The encoded protein is CASSLRTVSYGYTF.